The TCR beta chain described here comes from a study of T-cell reconstitution after alpha-beta-depleted transplantation in children. This sample's TCRbeta library carried unique molecular identifier barcodes. TCRdb redid the calling of the PCR reads with MiXCR, one entry per CDR3 protein. The sample carries about 420,000 distinct CDR3 sequences, about a tenth recorded once. The CDR3 contains 17 residues. Trimming shortened V by 1 base and J by 1 base, and 13 bases separated the two germline ends. This clonotype was counted between two and nine times. The sample was PBMCs from the stem cell graft donor, taken from the stem cell graft. The gene calls are TRBV12-3 or TRBV12-4 and TRBJ2-2; a weak D match, TRBD1 (6 bases). The origin of this receptor is a human donor who donated a stem cell graft to a child with acute myeloid leukemia. CDR3 DNA: TGTGCCAGCAGTTTAGTGTTTCCCAGGGGGAACACCGGGGAGCTGTTTTTT. Its protein product is CASSLVFPRGNTGELFF.